Given below is one T cell receptor beta chain in context. This sample is part of a study of blood T cell repertoires in COVID-19. Assay: immunoSEQ multiplex PCR; the TCRdb copy retains only in-frame clones and omits some. This repertoire shows a few hundred thousand clones, approximately 86% found once; its top ten account for 0.65% to 0.9%. V shed 5 bases and J 4 bases; nucleotides not matched to a gene: 7. The germline gives CDR1 LGHNT, CDR2 FRNRAP. This CDR3 spans 14 amino acids. The origin of this receptor is a woman aged 30 to 39 with acute or convalescent COVID-19. The V and J genes are TRBV12-5 and TRBJ2-7, with 8 bases lining up with TRBD1. The sample taken for sequencing was peripheral blood. Here the CDR3 DNA reads TGTGCTAGTGGTGAAGGACAGGGTCGATACGAGCAGTACTTC. This translates into CASGEGQGRYEQYF.